This TCR beta chain was retrieved from a study of T-cell reconstitution after alpha-beta-depleted transplantation in children. Preparation of the TCRbeta library used unique molecular identifiers. A single record per CDR3 protein comes from TCRdb applying MiXCR to the PCR reads. The sample shows roughly 500,000 distinct CDR3 sequences, over 9.5% of them seen only once. Broader study findings: Fresh T-cell production supplied most of the T-cell counts and diversity seen one year after transplant.

Per germline, CDR1 WSHSY and CDR2 SAAADI. The CDR3 covers 14 residues. The ends were cut back, 8 bases at V and 5 bases at J, with 15 bases in the middle. This clonotype was seen ten or more times. Its antigen is still unknown. The TCR sequence derives from a child aged 2 to 15 with inherited bone marrow failure, due to receive a stem cell transplant. Sequenced material: PBMCs, taken before TCRalphabeta/CD19-depleted stem cell transplant. The chain carries TRBV10-2 and TRBJ2-2; weak D call: TRBD2 (6 bases). CDR3 protein: CASWDSLRTGELFF. The CDR3 coding sequence is TGCGCCAGCTGGGACTCTTTGAGAACCGGGGAGCTGTTTTTT.